These 29 T cell receptor beta chains were all obtained from the same sample, sequenced in a study of OX40 agonist ivuxolimab in advanced cancers. The protocol was immunoSEQ multiplex PCR, while the TCRdb copy is restricted to in-frame clones and leaves out a portion. The sample has about 62,000 clones; 80% to 90% are singletons. The sequenced sample was CD4+ or CD8+ T cells sorted from blood, obtained in a trial of the OX40 agonist ivuxolimab. Receptors originate from an adult with an advanced solid tumor such as melanoma, head and neck, liver or kidney cancer.

The rearrangement joins TRBV5-1 to TRBJ1-1, with D possibly being TRBD1 (6 bases). CDR1 and CDR2 (germline): SGHRS, YFSETQ. This CDR3 comprises 14 residues. Trimming cost V 5 bases and J 0 bases, with 11 bases left between them. The CDR3 region has the DNA TGCGCCAGCAGTTCCGGGACAATGAACACTGAAGCTTTCTTT. Translated, it gives CASSSGTMNTEAFF.

This chain uses TRBV7-9 with TRBJ2-7; D is unresolved. Germline values: CDR1 SEHNR, CDR2 FQNEAQ (reference sequence). Trimming took off 1 base at V and 5 bases at J, with 12 bases between the two ends. The CDR3 loop spans 14 amino acids. CDR3 DNA sequence: TGTGCCAGCAGCTTAGGAGCTAGATTCCACGAGCAGTACTTC. This translates into CASSLGARFHEQYF.

The chain employs TRBV28 and TRBJ2-5, with D perhaps TRBD2 (5 bases). Germline V CDR1 and CDR2: MDHEN, SYDVKM. CDR3 length: 13 amino acids. Trimming left V 6 bases short and J 5 bases short, with 13 bases between. The CDR3 region has the DNA TGTGCCAGCAGCAACGGGATGCTGGAGACCCAGTACTTC. This sequence encodes CASSNGMLETQYF.

V usage is TRBV19 and J usage is TRBJ1-6; the D is unclear. CDR1 and CDR2 (germline): LNHDA, SQIVND (reference sequence). This CDR3 has 14 amino acids. V shed 8 bases and J shed 8 bases, with 16 bases lying between them. This CDR3 reads CASSRNGADSPLHF. In nucleotides, the CDR3 is TGTGCCAGTTCACGGAACGGAGCCGATTCACCCCTCCACTTT.

This clone was detected once. This sequence joins TRBV5-1 and TRBJ2-1; tentative D call: TRBD2 (6 bases). Germline CDR1 is SGHRS and CDR2 is YFSETQ. Trimming took off 0 bases at V and 4 bases at J, with 14 bases between the two ends. This CDR3 has 16 residues. CDR3 nucleotides: TGCGCCAGCAGCTTGGAGGGGAGGCTGGCTTACAATGAGCAGTTCTTC. This sequence encodes CASSLEGRLAYNEQFF.

The rearrangement uses TRBV6-5 and TRBJ2-7; 10 bases line up with TRBD1. In germline, CDR1 is MNHEY, CDR2 SVGAGI. Trimming removed 2 bases from V and 4 bases from J; junction bases left unmatched: 8. This CDR3 contains 16 residues. The CDR3 nucleotides read TGTGCCAGCAGTTACCGTCAGACAGGGGGCTTATACGAGCAGTACTTC. Its translation: CASSYRQTGGLYEQYF.

There are a few counts of this clone. This rearrangement joins TRBV19 to TRBJ1-5; 7 nucleotides align to TRBD1. Trimming removed 9 bases from V and 3 bases from J; junction bases left unmatched: 14. Germline CDR1 reads LNHDA; CDR2 reads SQIVND (reference sequence). This CDR3 has 16 residues. The CDR3 DNA reads TGTGCCAGCCTCCGACAGGGCGGCCAACCCAATCAGCCCCAGCATTTT. This gives the protein CASLRQGGQPNQPQHF. The full variable domain, completed using reference TRBV19 and TRBJ1-5, is DGGITQSPKYLFRKEGQNVTLSCEQNLNHDAMYWYRQDPGQGLRLIYYSQIVNDFQKGDIAEGYSVSREKKESFPLTVTSAQKNPTAFYLCASLRQGGQPNQPQHFGDGTRLSIL.

This chain uses TRBV28 with TRBJ1-2, with TRBD1 identical over 8 bases. The CDR3 has 14 amino acids. Germline lookup yields CDR1 MDHEN and CDR2 SYDVKM. The V gene end was trimmed by 7 bases and the J gene end by 2 bases; junction bases not matched to a gene: 6. This chain's CDR3 is CASKGTGHNYGYTF. As DNA, the CDR3 is TGTGCCAGCAAGGGGACAGGACACAACTATGGCTACACCTTC.

A few counts support this clone. The chain joins TRBV6-6 to TRBJ1-1; D remains ambiguous. Germline V gene lookup returns CDR1 MNHNY and CDR2 SVGAGI (reference sequence). The CDR3 loop spans 14 amino acids. Trimming removed 5 bases from V and 1 base from J, with 11 bases in between. The CDR3 protein is CASSLYPTNTEAFF. CDR3 DNA: TGTGCCAGCAGTCTCTATCCGACGAACACTGAAGCTTTCTTT.

This chain connects TRBV19 to TRBJ1-5; the D is unclear. Germline lookup yields CDR1 LNHDA and CDR2 SQIVND (reference sequence). CDR3 length: 15 amino acids. Trimming stripped 7 bases from V and 0 bases from J, with 13 bases between. DNA for the CDR3: TGTGCCAGTACTGGTCGAGGGTTTAGCAATCAGCCCCAGCATTTT. Residues: CASTGRGFSNQPQHF.

The chain carries TRBV28 and TRBJ1-2; maybe TRBD1 (5 bases). Deletions cut 5 bases from V and 0 bases from J, with 13 bases between. The CDR3 has 15 residues. Germline values: CDR1 MDHEN, CDR2 SYDVKM. CDR3 region: CASSVAGPANYGYTF. Here the CDR3 DNA reads TGTGCCAGCAGTGTTGCGGGGCCGGCTAACTATGGCTACACCTTC.

The rearrangement uses TRBV4-2 and TRBJ2-4; D is possibly TRBD1 (6 bases). The length of the CDR3 is 17 residues. Germline V gene data show CDR1 as LGHNA and CDR2 as YNFKEQ. Trimming removed 1 base from V and 0 bases from J, with 13 bases in between. In nucleotides, the CDR3 is TGTGCCAGCAGCCAAGCCCAGGGGTTCCTAGCCAAAAACATTCAGTACTTC. It yields the protein CASSQAQGFLAKNIQYF.

This clone was detected only a few times. The V and J genes are TRBV5-1 and TRBJ1-2; 7 bases are shared with TRBD1. V gave up 3 bases and J gave up 8 bases; unmatched junction bases: 7. Germline loops: CDR1 SGHRS, CDR2 YFSETQ. CDR3 length: 13 residues. CDR3 sequence (DNA): TGCGCCAGCAGCTCTACAGGGGATCAGGGCTACACCTTC. Protein product: CASSSTGDQGYTF.

V and J are TRBV15 and TRBJ2-2; TRBD2 matches at 12 bases. The trim removed 0 bases at V and 6 bases at J, leaving 2 bases unmatched. Germline V gene sequence: CDR1 LNHNV, CDR2 YYDKDF (reference sequence). This CDR3 has 16 residues. DNA for the CDR3: TGTGCCACCAGCAGAGAACTAGCGGGGGGCCCCGGGGAGCTGTTTTTT. It codes for CATSRELAGGPGELFF.

This chain links TRBV27 with TRBJ1-3, with a tentative D call TRBD1 (5 bases). The CDR3 totals 15 residues. Germline V CDR1 and CDR2: MNHEY, SMNVEV (reference sequence). V lost 2 bases and J lost 2, with 10 bases in between. For the CDR3, the DNA is TGTGCCAGCAGTTTACAGGGTCTTCCTGGAAACACCATATATTTT. Amino acids: CASSLQGLPGNTIYF.

V is TRBV5-5 and J is TRBJ1-4; TRBD1 matches at 9 bases. This CDR3 spans 15 amino acids. Germline V gene sequence: CDR1 SGHKS, CDR2 YYEKEE (reference sequence). Losses at the gene ends were 6 bases for V and 12 bases for J; bases not matched to a gene: 15. DNA of the CDR3: TGTGCCAGCAACCAACAGGGGGCACAGGGGCACGAACTGTTTTTT. Its protein product is CASNQQGAQGHELFF.

The rearrangement joins TRBV29-1 to TRBJ2-1, with 11 bases that match TRBD2. V shed 6 bases, J shed 10 bases, and the junction held 8 bases outside the gene matches. The CDR3 extends over 13 amino acids. Germline V gene data show CDR1 as SQVTM and CDR2 as ANQGSEA. The CDR3 coding sequence is TGCAGCGTAAATAGCGGGGGGGCCCAGGAGCAGTTCTTC. This codes for CSVNSGGAQEQFF.

This clone was seen just once. The V gene is TRBV29-1, the J gene TRBJ2-7; the match to TRBD2 covers 10 bases. V shed 8 bases and J 0 bases; nucleotides not matched to a gene: 10. The CDR3 contains 15 residues. Per germline, CDR1 SQVTM and CDR2 ANQGSEA. The CDR3 loop reads CSSILAGGSSYEQYF. The CDR3, as DNA: TGCAGCTCCATTTTAGCGGGGGGAAGCTCCTACGAGCAGTACTTC.

The rearrangement links TRBV7-9 to TRBJ2-3, with D unclear. The V end lost 1 base, the J end lost 0 bases, and 5 bases lay between the germline ends. CDR3 length: 14 amino acids. Germline V CDR1 and CDR2: SEHNR, FQNEAQ (reference sequence). The CDR3 protein is CASSLDSSTDTQYF. CDR3 bases: TGTGCCAGCAGCTTAGACTCTAGCACAGATACGCAGTATTTT.

The chain recombines TRBV19 with TRBJ1-4; D is unresolved. The V and J ends lost 5 bases and 5 bases respectively, with 12 bases between them. Germline CDR1 and CDR2: LNHDA and SQIVND (reference sequence). The CDR3 length is 14 residues. The CDR3 nucleotides read TGTGCCAGTAGTCCGTCGGATACCAATGAAAAACTGTTTTTT. Translation: CASSPSDTNEKLFF.

The CDR3 loop is CATSSLPESGANVLTF. The CDR3 DNA is TGTGCCACCAGCAGTTTGCCTGAGTCTGGGGCCAACGTCCTGACTTTC. The chain carries TRBV15 and TRBJ2-6; D not resolved. This CDR3 region has 16 residues. From germline, CDR1 is LNHNV and CDR2 YYDKDF (reference sequence). V dropped 3 bases and J dropped 1 base, with 10 bases sitting between them.

J is TRBJ1-5 and V is TRBV21-1; the D call in the table, TRBD1, was not verified against the DNA. TRBV21-1 represents a pseudogene. This CDR3 has 18 amino acids. CDR3 sequence: CASSEKRTGYHSNQPQHF. The CDR3 DNA is TGTGCCAGCAGCGAAAAACGGACAGGGTATCATAGCAATCAGCCCCAGCATTTT.

J is TRBJ2-3 and V is TRBV19, with D maybe TRBD2 (6 bases). This CDR3 is built from 16 residues. Germline V gene data show CDR1 as LNHDA and CDR2 as SQIVND (reference sequence). Trimming stripped 0 bases from V and 1 base from J, with 11 bases between. In DNA, the CDR3 is TGTGCCAGTAGTATAGATAAGGGAGGAGGCACAGATACGCAGTATTTT. It translates to CASSIDKGGGTDTQYF. Full variable domain (remainder filled in from reference TRBV19 and TRBJ2-3): DGGITQSPKYLFRKEGQNVTLSCEQNLNHDAMYWYRQDPGQGLRLIYYSQIVNDFQKGDIAEGYSVSREKKESFPLTVTSAQKNPTAFYLCASSIDKGGGTDTQYFGPGTRLTVL.

This rearrangement joins TRBV29-1 to TRBJ1-1; D is unclear. CDR1 and CDR2 (germline): SQVTM, ANQGSEA. Deletions cut 7 bases from V and 0 bases from J, with 6 bases between. The CDR3 is 11 amino acids. This chain's CDR3 is CSARVNTEAFF. The CDR3 DNA reads TGCAGCGCCAGAGTGAACACTGAAGCTTTCTTT.

This clone has a single count. The chain recombines TRBV2 with TRBJ2-1; perhaps TRBD1 as D (6 bases). This CDR3 is built from 15 residues. CDR1 SNHLY and CDR2 FYNNEI come from the germline V gene. Trimming pared 5 bases from V and 10 bases from J, leaving 21 bases between. As DNA, the CDR3 is TGTGCCAGCAGTTTGAACAGGGTGATTGTTGGCGAGCAGTTCTTC. The encoded protein is CASSLNRVIVGEQFF.

This clone was seen only a few times. The chain employs TRBV29-1 and TRBJ1-1; D not resolved. CDR3 length equals 13 residues. Germline loops: CDR1 SQVTM, CDR2 ANQGSEA. Trimming left V 7 bases short and J 2 bases short, with 14 bases between. CDR3 protein: CSAALGGNTEAFF. The CDR3 DNA reads TGCAGCGCTGCCCTGGGTGGTAACACTGAAGCTTTCTTT. The variable domain in full, completed from reference TRBV29-1 and TRBJ1-1, reads SAVISQKPSRDICQRGTSLTIQCQVDSQVTMMFWYRQQPGQSLTLIATANQGSEATYESGFVIDKFPISRPNLTFSTLTVSNMSPEDSSIYLCSAALGGNTEAFFGQGTRLTVV.

J is TRBJ2-3 and V is TRBV19; the match to TRBD2 covers 7 bases. The V gene end was trimmed by 9 bases and the J gene end by 4 bases; junction bases not matched to a gene: 19. The CDR3 consists of 17 residues. The germline CDR1 and CDR2 sequences are LNHDA and SQIVND (reference sequence). The CDR3 DNA sequence: TGTGCCAGCAAGCTCACACCCTTGGCGGGGGTAGCAGATACGCAGTATTTT. It translates to CASKLTPLAGVADTQYF.

This clone has only a few counts. The chain links TRBV19 to TRBJ2-6, with unresolved D. V dropped 7 bases and J dropped 13 bases, with 11 bases sitting between them. Per germline, CDR1 LNHDA and CDR2 SQIVND (reference sequence). The CDR3 consists of 11 residues. The CDR3 DNA is TGTGCCAGTACGGCAAGCGAGGTCCTGACTTTC. Translating it yields CASTASEVLTF. The full variable domain, with the rest looked up from reference TRBV19 and TRBJ2-6, is DGGITQSPKYLFRKEGQNVTLSCEQNLNHDAMYWYRQDPGQGLRLIYYSQIVNDFQKGDIAEGYSVSREKKESFPLTVTSAQKNPTAFYLCASTASEVLTFGAGSRLTVL.

The genes are TRBV5-4 and TRBJ1-1; D is possibly TRBD1 (6 bases). This CDR3 has 15 amino acids. CDR1 is SGHNT, CDR2 YYREEE, per germline (reference sequence). The V and J ends lost 3 bases and 0 bases respectively, with 12 bases between them. As DNA, the CDR3 is TGTGCCAGCAGCTCCACCCAGGGGATGAACACTGAAGCTTTCTTT. It codes for CASSSTQGMNTEAFF.